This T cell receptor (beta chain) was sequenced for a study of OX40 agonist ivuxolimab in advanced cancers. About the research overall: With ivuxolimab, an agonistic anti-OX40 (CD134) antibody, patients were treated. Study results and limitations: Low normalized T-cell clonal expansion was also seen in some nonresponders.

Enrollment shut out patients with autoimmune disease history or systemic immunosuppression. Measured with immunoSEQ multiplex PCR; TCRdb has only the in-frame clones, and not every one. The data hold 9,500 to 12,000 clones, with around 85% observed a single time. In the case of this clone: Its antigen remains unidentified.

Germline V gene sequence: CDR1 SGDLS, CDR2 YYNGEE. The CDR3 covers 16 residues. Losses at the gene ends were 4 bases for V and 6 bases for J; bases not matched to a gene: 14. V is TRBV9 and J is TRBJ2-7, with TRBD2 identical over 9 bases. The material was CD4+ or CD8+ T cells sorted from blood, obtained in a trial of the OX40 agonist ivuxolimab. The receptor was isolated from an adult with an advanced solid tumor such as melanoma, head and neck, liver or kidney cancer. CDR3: CASSTLRSGGTGEQYF. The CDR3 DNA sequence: TGTGCCAGCAGCACTCTAAGGAGCGGGGGGACCGGCGAGCAGTACTTC.